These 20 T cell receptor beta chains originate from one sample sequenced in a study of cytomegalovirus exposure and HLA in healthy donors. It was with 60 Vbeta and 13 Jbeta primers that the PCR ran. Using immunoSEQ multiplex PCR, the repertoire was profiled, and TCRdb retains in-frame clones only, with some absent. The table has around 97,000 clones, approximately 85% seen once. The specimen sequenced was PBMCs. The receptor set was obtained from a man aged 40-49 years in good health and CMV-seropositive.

DNA for the CDR3: TGTGCCAGCTCCCCAGGGGCCGGTTCCTACGAGCAGTACTTC. The encoded protein is CASSPGAGSYEQYF. The chain joins TRBV18 to TRBJ2-7, with D perhaps TRBD1 (6 bases). Between the trimmed V and J ends, which lost 6 bases and 1 base, there was a span of 13 bases. CDR1 and CDR2 (germline): KGHSH, LQKENI. The CDR3 loop spans 14 amino acids.

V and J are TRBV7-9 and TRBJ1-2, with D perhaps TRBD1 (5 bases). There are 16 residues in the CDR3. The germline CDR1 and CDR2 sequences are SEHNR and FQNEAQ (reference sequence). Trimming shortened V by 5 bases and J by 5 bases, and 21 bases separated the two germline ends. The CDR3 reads CASSHDPGEGPYGYTF. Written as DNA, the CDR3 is TGTGCCAGCAGCCACGACCCGGGGGAAGGGCCTTATGGCTACACCTTC.

The CDR3: CATSRSDSRGQPQHF. Written as DNA, the CDR3 is TGTGCCACCAGCAGGTCGGACAGTCGGGGCCAGCCCCAGCATTTT. V usage is TRBV15 and J usage is TRBJ1-5; D perhaps matches TRBD1 (6 bases). Germline V gene lookup returns CDR1 LNHNV and CDR2 YYDKDF (reference sequence). V shed 3 bases and J shed 7 bases, with 16 bases lying between them. The CDR3 contains 15 residues.

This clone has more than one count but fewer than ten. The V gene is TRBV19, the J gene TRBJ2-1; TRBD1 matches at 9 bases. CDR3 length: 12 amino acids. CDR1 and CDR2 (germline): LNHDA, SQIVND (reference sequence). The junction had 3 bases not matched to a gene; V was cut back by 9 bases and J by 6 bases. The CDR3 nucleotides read TGTGCCAGGAGACAGGGGGTCAATGAGCAGTTCTTC. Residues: CARRQGVNEQFF.

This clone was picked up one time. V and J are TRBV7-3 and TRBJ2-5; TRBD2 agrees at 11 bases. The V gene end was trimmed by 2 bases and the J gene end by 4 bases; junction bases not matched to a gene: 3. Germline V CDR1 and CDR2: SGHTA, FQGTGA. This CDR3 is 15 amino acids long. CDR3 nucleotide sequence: TGTGCCAGCAGCTTATATGGGACTAGCGGAGAGACCCAGTACTTC. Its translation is CASSLYGTSGETQYF. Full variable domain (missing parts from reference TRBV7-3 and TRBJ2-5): GAGVSQTPSNKVTEKGKYVELRCDPISGHTALYWYRQSLGQGPEFLIYFQGTGAADDSGLPNDRFFAVRPEGSVSTLKIQRTERGDSAVYLCASSLYGTSGETQYFGPGTRLLVL.

The CDR3 DNA reads TGTGCCAGCAGTGAAGGACGAGGGACTGAAGCTTTCTTT. Protein sequence: CASSEGRGTEAFF. V usage is TRBV6-4 and J usage is TRBJ1-1; D is uncertain. CDR1 MRHNA and CDR2 SNTAGT come from the germline V gene. The CDR3 covers 13 residues. Trimming left V 3 bases short and J 5 bases short, with 10 bases between.

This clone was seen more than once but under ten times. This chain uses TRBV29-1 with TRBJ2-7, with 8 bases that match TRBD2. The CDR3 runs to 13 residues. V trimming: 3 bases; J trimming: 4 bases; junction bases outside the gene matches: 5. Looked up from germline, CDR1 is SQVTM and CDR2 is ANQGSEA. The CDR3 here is CSVDKGTRYEQYF. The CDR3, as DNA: TGCAGCGTTGATAAAGGGACTAGGTACGAGCAGTACTTC.

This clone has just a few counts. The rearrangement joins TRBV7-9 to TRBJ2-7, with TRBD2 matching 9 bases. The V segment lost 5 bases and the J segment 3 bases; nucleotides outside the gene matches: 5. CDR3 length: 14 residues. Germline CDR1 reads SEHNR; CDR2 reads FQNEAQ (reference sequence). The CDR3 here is CASSHSGGLYEQYF. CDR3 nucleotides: TGTGCCAGCAGCCATAGCGGGGGCCTCTACGAGCAGTACTTC.

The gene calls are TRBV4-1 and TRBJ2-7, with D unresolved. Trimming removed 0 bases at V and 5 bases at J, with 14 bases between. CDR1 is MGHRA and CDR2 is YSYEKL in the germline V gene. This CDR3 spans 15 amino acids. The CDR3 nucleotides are TGCGCCAGCAGCCAAGACGTCGGAGTAAACAACGAGCAGTACTTC. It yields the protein CASSQDVGVNNEQYF.

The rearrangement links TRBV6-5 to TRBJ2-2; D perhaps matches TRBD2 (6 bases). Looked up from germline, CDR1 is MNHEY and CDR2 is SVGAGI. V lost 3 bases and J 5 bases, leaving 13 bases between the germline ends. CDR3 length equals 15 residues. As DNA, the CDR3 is TGTGCCAGCAGTTATGGTTGGGGGGAGACCGGGGAGCTGTTTTTT. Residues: CASSYGWGETGELFF.

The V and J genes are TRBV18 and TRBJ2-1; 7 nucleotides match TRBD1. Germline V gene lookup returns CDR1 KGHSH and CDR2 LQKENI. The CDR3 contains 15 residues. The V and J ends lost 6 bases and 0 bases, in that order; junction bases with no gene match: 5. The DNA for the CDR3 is TGTGCCAGCTCCCAAGAGGGGGCCTCCTACAATGAGCAGTTCTTC. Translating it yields CASSQEGASYNEQFF.

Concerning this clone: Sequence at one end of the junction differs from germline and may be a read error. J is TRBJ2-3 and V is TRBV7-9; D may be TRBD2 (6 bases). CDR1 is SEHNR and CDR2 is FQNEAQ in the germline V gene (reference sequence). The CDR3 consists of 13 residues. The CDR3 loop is CSSSFSGGDTQYF. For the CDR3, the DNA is TGTTCCAGCAGCTTTAGCGGAGGGGATACGCAGTATTTT.

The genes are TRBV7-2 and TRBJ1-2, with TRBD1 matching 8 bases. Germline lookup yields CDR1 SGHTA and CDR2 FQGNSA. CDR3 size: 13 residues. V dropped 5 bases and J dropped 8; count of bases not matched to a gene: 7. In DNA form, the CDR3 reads TGTGCCAGCAGCCAGGACAGGGCGGGCGGCTACACCTTC. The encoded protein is CASSQDRAGGYTF. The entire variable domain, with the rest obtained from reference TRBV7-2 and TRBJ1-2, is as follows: GAGVSQSPSNKVTEKGKDVELRCDPISGHTALYWYRQSLGQGLEFLIYFQGNSAPDKSGLPSDRFSAERTGGSVSTLTIQRTQQEDSAVYLCASSQDRAGGYTFGSGTRLTVV.

The CDR3 protein is CASGVRGGGETQYF. The CDR3 bases are TGTGCCAGTGGGGTCCGGGGGGGAGGCGAGACCCAGTACTTC. This rearrangement joins TRBV19 to TRBJ2-5, with 8 nucleotides matching TRBD2. The CDR3 consists of 14 residues. CDR1 LNHDA and CDR2 SQIVND come from the germline V gene (reference sequence). Trimming at V came to 8 bases and at J to 5 bases, leaving 10 bases not matched to a gene.

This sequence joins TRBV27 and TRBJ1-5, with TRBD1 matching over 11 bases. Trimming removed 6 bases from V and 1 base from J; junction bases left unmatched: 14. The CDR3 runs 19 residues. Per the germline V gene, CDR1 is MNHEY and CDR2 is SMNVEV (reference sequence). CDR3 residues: CASSLKGDRGTGSNQPQHF. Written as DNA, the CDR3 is TGTGCCAGCAGCCTAAAAGGGGACAGGGGGACGGGGAGCAATCAGCCCCAGCATTTT.

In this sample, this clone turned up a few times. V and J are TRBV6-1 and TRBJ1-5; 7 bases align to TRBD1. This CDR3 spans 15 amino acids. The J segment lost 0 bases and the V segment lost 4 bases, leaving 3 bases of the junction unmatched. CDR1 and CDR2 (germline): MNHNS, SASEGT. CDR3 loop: CASSVTGYSNQPQHF. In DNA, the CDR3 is TGTGCCAGCAGTGTGACAGGGTATAGCAATCAGCCCCAGCATTTT.

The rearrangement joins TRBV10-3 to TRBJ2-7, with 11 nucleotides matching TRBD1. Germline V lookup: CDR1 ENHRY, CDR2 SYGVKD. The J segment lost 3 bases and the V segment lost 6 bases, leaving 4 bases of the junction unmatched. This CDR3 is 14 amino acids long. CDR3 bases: TGTGCCATCAGATCCGGGACAGGGGGCTACGAGCAGTACTTC. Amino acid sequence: CAIRSGTGGYEQYF.

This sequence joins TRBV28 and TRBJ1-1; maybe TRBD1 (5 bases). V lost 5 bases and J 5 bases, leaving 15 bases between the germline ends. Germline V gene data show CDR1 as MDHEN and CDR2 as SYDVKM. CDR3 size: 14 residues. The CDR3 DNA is TGTGCCAGCAGTCCTTCCCCCGGGGGGACTGAAGCTTTCTTT. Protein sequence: CASSPSPGGTEAFF.

In DNA, the CDR3 is TGTGCCAGCAGTGAAGAGTTGGCTTTCCGGAACACTGAAGCTTTCTTT. It encodes CASSEELAFRNTEAFF. This rearrangement joins TRBV6-1 to TRBJ1-1; no firm D call. Trimming shortened V by 1 base and J by 1 base, and 13 bases separated the two germline ends. CDR3 length equals 16 residues. Germline V gives CDR1 MNHNS, CDR2 SASEGT.

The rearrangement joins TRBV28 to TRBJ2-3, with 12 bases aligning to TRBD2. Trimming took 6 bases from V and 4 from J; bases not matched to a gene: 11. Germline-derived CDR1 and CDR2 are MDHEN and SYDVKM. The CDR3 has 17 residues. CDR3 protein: CASSRTSGTRRADTQYF. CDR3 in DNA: TGTGCCAGCAGCAGGACTAGCGGGACGAGGAGGGCAGATACGCAGTATTTT.